These 8 T cell receptor beta chains came from one sample sequenced in a study of CD8+ T cells in alopecia areata. Noted treatment: oral pan-JAK inhibitor, 5-10 mg twice daily. Extraction of RNA preceded its reverse transcription into cDNA, which served as the sequencing template. Using immunoSEQ multiplex PCR, the repertoire was profiled, and TCRdb retains in-frame clones only, with some absent. The sample shows more than 150,000 clones, around 56% of them seen only once. The sequencing used CD4+ T cells sorted from blood, collected at week 4, from a patient treated with tofacitinib. The receptors stem from a human donor with alopecia areata.

This chain joins TRBV6-6 and TRBJ2-7; possibly TRBD1 for D (6 bases). V gave up 5 bases and J gave up 3 bases, with 17 bases separating them. Germline V gene data show CDR1 as MNHNY and CDR2 as SVGAGI (reference sequence). The CDR3 covers 15 residues. The CDR3, as DNA: TGTGCCAGCAGTCGCGGACCAGGGGCCAGCTACGAGCAGTACTTC. It is translated as CASSRGPGASYEQYF.

The chain employs TRBV29-1 and TRBJ2-3; 10 nucleotides match TRBD1. Germline loops: CDR1 SQVTM, CDR2 ANQGSEA. The V gene end was trimmed by 6 bases and the J gene end by 4 bases; junction bases not matched to a gene: 7. The CDR3 covers 14 residues. CDR3 sequence: CSVTAGQGSDTQYF. In DNA form, the CDR3 reads TGCAGCGTCACTGCGGGACAGGGGTCAGATACGCAGTATTTT.

The chain couples TRBV5-5 to TRBJ2-5; 8 bases align to TRBD1. J gave up 2 bases and V 3 bases, and 3 bases lay outside the gene matches. The CDR3 is made up of 14 amino acids. The V gene's germline CDR1 is SGHKS and CDR2 YYEKEE (reference sequence). This CDR3 reads CASSSRTGQETQYF. The CDR3 DNA follows: TGTGCCAGCAGCTCCCGGACAGGGCAAGAGACCCAGTACTTC.

The rearrangement joins TRBV6-5 to TRBJ2-3, with TRBD2 matching over 9 bases. CDR1 is MNHEY and CDR2 is SVGAGI in the germline V gene. The J segment lost 3 bases and the V segment lost 10 bases, leaving 8 bases of the junction unmatched. The CDR3 runs to 14 residues. CDR3 bases: TGTGCCACCAAAAAGGGACTAGCAACAGATACGCAGTATTTT. This gives the protein CATKKGLATDTQYF.

This rearrangement joins TRBV5-1 to TRBJ2-5; D is unresolved. V was trimmed by 0 bases and J by 0 bases, leaving 12 bases between them. There are 16 residues in the CDR3. Germline values: CDR1 SGHRS, CDR2 YFSETQ. The CDR3 DNA reads as TGCGCCAGCAGCTTGGCCCGGAGCACCCACCAAGAGACCCAGTACTTC. The encoded protein is CASSLARSTHQETQYF. The full variable domain, completed using reference TRBV5-1 and TRBJ2-5, is KAGVTQTPRYLIKTRGQQVTLSCSPISGHRSVSWYQQTPGQGLQFLFEYFSETQRNKGNFPGRFSGRQFSNSRSEMNVSTLELGDSALYLCASSLARSTHQETQYFGPGTRLLVL.

The chain couples TRBV6-5 to TRBJ2-3, with D possibly TRBD1 on 6 matching bases. CDR3 size: 15 residues. V was shortened by 4 bases and J by 1 base, with 12 bases between the two germline ends. Germline CDR1 and CDR2: MNHEY and SVGAGI. Written as DNA, the CDR3 is TGTGCCAGCAGTTTAACAGGGAGCCGCACAGATACGCAGTATTTT. Protein sequence: CASSLTGSRTDTQYF.

This clone has more than one count but fewer than ten. This rearrangement joins TRBV4-2 to TRBJ2-3, with 7 nucleotides matching TRBD2. Per germline, CDR1 LGHNA and CDR2 YNFKEQ. With 4 bases clipped from V and 0 bases from J, the junction kept 10 bases outside the gene matches. The CDR3 runs to 17 residues. CDR3 in DNA: TGTGCCAGCAGCCTTCGAGCGGGGTCGGTCAGCACAGATACGCAGTATTTT. Translating it yields CASSLRAGSVSTDTQYF.

V usage is TRBV7-2 and J usage is TRBJ2-5, with 10 bases identical to TRBD2. V gave up 3 bases and J gave up 2 bases; unmatched junction bases: 3. This CDR3 contains 15 residues. The germline V gene has CDR1 SGHTA and CDR2 FQGNSA. The CDR3 here is CASSFPAGGQETQYF. In nucleotides, the CDR3 is TGTGCCAGCAGCTTTCCAGCGGGGGGGCAAGAGACCCAGTACTTC.